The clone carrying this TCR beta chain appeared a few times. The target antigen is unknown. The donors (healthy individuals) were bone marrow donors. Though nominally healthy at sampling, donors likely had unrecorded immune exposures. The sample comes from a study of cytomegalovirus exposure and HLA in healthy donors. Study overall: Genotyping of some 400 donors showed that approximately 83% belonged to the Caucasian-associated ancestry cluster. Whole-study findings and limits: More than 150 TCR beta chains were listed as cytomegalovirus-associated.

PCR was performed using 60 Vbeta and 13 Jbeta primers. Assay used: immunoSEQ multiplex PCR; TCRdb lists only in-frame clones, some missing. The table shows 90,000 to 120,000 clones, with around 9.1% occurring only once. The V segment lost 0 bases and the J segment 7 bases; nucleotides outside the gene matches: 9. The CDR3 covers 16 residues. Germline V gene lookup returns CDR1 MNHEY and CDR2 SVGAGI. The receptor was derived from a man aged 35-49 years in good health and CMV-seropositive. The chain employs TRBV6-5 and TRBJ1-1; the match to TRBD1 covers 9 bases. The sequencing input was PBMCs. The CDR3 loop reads CASSYSYRGPLGEAFF. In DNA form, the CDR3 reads TGTGCCAGCAGTTACTCTTACAGGGGGCCCCTCGGTGAAGCTTTCTTT.